The source of this TCR beta chain is a study of identical twins' blood T cells. For this clonotype: Its cognate antigen is unknown.

This CDR3 has 14 amino acids. Trimming took 8 bases from V and 4 from J, leaving 14 bases between them. CDR1 KGHDR and CDR2 SFDVKD come from the germline V gene. Whole-study results and caveats: Twin similarity might stem from environmental factors, not only genetics.

Each TCR cDNA library carried sample-specific barcodes on both ends. Authors' analysis steps: Each donor had about 95,000 to nearly 550,000 clonotypes. TCRdb processed the 5' RACE reads anew with MiXCR; each CDR3 protein has one entry. TCRdb's processing, not the authors' own work, is the source of the V and J calls. This table holds 350,000 to 400,000 distinct CDR3 sequences, under 30% found once. Reared together, all three twin pairs probably met the same infectious agents and vaccines. Sequenced sample: PBMCs. V is TRBV24-1 and J is TRBJ1-5; possibly TRBD1 for D (5 bases). This TCR was sampled from a woman aged 18-55 years in good health. CDR3 amino acids: CATIERSGNQPQHF. In DNA form, the CDR3 reads TGTGCCACCATAGAACGGTCAGGGAATCAGCCCCAGCATTTT.